This T cell receptor (beta chain) was captured in a study of T-cell reconstitution after alpha-beta-depleted transplantation in children. Study-wide results and limits: Some patients' high day-60 TCRbeta diversity was attributed to recipient cells surviving conditioning. It was newly produced T cells that mostly accounted for T-cell counts and diversity one year after transplant. Reportedly, alpha-beta T cells present about two months post-transplant originated from several hundred expanded clones of graft origin.

Between the trimmed V and J ends, which lost 7 bases and 8 bases, there was a span of 17 bases. The CDR3 loop spans 12 amino acids. CDR1 is SQVTM and CDR2 is ANQGSEA in the germline V gene. This clonotype has a handful of counts. Its antigen is not known. TCRbeta library construction was performed incorporating unique molecular identifiers. TCRdb re-called the PCR reads through MiXCR, storing one row per CDR3 protein. The data hold 500,000 to 650,000 distinct CDR3 sequences, with about an eighth observed a single time. The V call is TRBV29-1, the J call TRBJ1-2; D perhaps matches TRBD1 (5 bases). The sequences come from PBMCs, mostly from graft donor cells, collected 180 days after TCRalphabeta/CD19-depleted stem cell transplant. The receptor was isolated from a female patient between 2 and 15 years old who had a stem cell transplant for aplastic anemia, so the T cells may come from the graft donor. This CDR3 is CSADGGRGGYTF. The CDR3 DNA reads as TGCAGCGCCGATGGGGGGAGAGGGGGCTACACCTTC. Full variable domain (remainder filled in from reference TRBV29-1 and TRBJ1-2): SAVISQKPSRDICQRGTSLTIQCQVDSQVTMMFWYRQQPGQSLTLIATANQGSEATYESGFVIDKFPISRPNLTFSTLTVSNMSPEDSSIYLCSADGGRGGYTFGSGTRLTVV.